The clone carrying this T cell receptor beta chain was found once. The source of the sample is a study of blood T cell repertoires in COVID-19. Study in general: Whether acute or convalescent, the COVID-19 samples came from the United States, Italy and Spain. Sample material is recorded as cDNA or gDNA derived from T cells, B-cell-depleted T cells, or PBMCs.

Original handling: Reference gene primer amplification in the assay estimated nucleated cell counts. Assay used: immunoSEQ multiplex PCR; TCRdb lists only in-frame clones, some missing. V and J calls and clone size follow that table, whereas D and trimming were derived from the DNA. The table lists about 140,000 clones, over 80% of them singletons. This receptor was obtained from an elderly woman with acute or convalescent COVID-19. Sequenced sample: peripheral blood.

The CDR3 DNA sequence: TGTGCCAGCAGCCCCGGGGATTTCACAGATACGCAGTATTTT. This codes for CASSPGDFTDTQYF. V is TRBV5-6 and J is TRBJ2-3; D is possibly TRBD2 (5 bases). The germline V gene has CDR1 SGHDT and CDR2 YYEEEE. The CDR3 is made up of 14 amino acids. With 4 bases removed from V and 2 bases from J, the gap between germline ends came to 11 bases.